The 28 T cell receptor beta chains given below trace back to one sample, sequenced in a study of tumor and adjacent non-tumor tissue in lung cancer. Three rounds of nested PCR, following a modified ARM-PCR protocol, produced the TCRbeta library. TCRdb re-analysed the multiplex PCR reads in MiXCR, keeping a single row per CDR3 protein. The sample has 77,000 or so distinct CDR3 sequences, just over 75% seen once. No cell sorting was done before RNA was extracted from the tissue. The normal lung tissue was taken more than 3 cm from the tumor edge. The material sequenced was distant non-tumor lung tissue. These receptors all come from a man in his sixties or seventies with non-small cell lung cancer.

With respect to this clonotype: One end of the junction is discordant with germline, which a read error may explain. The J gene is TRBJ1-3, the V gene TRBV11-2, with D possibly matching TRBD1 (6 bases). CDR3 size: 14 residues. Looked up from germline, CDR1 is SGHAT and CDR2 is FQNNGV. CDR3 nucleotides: TGTGCCAGCAACTTAGTGGGACCCGGGGACACTATATATTTT. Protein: CASNLVGPGDTIYF.

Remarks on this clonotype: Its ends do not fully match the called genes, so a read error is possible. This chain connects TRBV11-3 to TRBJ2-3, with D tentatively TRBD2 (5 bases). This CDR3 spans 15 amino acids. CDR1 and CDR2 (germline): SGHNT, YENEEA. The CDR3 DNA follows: TGTGCCAGCGCCCTTCGGGAAGTAAGCACATATACGCAGTATTTT. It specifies CASALREVSTYTQYF.

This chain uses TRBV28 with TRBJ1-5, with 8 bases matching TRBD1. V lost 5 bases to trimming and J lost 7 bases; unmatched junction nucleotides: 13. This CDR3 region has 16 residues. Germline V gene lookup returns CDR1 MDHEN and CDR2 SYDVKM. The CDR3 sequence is CASSPRQGRGEQPQHF. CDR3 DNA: TGTGCCAGCAGTCCTAGACAGGGGCGTGGGGAGCAGCCCCAGCATTTT.

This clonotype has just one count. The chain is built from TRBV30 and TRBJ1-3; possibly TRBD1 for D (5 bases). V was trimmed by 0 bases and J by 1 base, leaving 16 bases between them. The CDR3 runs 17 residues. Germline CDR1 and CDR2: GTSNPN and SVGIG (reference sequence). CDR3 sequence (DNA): TGTGCCTGGAGTGTACCTAAGGGGCAGATATCTGGAAACACCATATATTTT. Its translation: CAWSVPKGQISGNTIYF.

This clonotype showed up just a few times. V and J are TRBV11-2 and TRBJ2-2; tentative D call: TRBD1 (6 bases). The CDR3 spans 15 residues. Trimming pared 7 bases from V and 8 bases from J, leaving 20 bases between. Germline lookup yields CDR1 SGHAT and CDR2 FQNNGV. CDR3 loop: CASNIRQVATGELFF. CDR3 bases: TGTGCCAGCAACATAAGACAGGTGGCCACTGGGGAGCTGTTTTTT.

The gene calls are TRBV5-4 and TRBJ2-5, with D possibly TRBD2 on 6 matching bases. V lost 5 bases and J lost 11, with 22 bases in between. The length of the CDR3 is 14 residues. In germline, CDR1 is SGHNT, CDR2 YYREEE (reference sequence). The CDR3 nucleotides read TGTGCCAGCAGTTTGAGGCGGGGTCAAGATACACAGTACTTC. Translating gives CASSLRRGQDTQYF.

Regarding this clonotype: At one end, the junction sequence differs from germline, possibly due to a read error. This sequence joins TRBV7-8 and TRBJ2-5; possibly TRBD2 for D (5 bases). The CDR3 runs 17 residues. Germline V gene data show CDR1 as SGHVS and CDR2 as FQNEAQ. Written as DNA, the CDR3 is TGTGCCAGCAGCTTAGCGTCGAGCGGAACTGGGTGGGAGACACAGTACTTC. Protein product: CASSLASSGTGWETQYF.

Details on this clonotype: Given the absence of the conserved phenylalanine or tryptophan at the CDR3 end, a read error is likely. CDR3 loop: CDSSYRGQAKNIQYL. In DNA, the CDR3 is TGTGACAGCAGTTACAGGGGGCAAGCCAAAAACATTCAGTACCTC. The chain uses TRBV6-6 and TRBJ2-4; 9 bases agree with TRBD1. There are 15 residues in the CDR3. In germline, CDR1 is MNHNY, CDR2 SVGAGI (reference sequence).

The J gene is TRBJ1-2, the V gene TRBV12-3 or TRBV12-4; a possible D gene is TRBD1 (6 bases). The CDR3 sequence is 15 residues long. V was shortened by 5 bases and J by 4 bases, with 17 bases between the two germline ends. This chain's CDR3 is CASSARDMDTYGYTF. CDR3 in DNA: TGTGCCAGCAGTGCCCGGGACATGGATACCTATGGCTACACCTTC.

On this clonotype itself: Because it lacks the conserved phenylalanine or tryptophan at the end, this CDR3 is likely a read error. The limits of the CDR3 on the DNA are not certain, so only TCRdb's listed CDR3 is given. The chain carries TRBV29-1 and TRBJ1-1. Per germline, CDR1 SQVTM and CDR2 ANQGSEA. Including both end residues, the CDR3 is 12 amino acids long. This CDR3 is CSAATWNTEAFS.

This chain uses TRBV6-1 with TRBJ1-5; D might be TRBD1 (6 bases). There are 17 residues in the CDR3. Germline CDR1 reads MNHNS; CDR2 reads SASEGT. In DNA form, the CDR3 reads TGTGACAGGAGTGAAATTCGGGACAATCTTGGCAATCAGCCCCAGCATTTT. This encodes CDRSEIRDNLGNQPQHF.

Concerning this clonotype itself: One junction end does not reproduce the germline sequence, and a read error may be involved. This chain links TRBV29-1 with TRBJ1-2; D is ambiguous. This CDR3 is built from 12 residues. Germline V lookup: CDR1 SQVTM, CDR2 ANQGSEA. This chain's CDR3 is CSVQASAYGNTF. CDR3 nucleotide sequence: TGCAGCGTTCAAGCCAGTGCCTATGGCAACACCTTC.

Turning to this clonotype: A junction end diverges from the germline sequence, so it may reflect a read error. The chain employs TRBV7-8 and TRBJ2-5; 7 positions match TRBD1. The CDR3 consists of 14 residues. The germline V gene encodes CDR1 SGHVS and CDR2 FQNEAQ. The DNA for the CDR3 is TGTGCCAGTAGCTTAGACAGGGTACAAGAGACCCAGTACTTC. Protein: CASSLDRVQETQYF.

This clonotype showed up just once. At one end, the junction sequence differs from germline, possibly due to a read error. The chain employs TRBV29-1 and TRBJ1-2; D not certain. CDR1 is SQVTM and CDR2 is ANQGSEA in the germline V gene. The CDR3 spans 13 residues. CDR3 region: CSVLLTGAYGYTF. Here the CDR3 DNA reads TGTAGCGTTCTCCTGACGGGAGCCTATGGTTACACCTTC.

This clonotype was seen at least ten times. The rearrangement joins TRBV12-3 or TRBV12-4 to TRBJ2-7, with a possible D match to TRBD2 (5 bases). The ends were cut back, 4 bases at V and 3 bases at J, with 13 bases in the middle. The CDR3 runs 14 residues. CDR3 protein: CASSSSSEGYEQYF. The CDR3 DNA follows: TGTGCCAGCAGTTCATCCAGCGAGGGCTACGAGCAGTACTTC.

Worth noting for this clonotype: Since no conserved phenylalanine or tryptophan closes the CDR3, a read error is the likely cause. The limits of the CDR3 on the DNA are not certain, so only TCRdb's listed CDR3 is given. CDR3 loop: CASSGDSISYEQSL. This chain uses TRBV11-2 with TRBJ2-7; whether TRBD1, the table's D call, matches the DNA was not checked. Germline lookup yields CDR1 SGHAT and CDR2 FQNNGV. The CDR3 spans 14 amino acids, including both terminal residues.

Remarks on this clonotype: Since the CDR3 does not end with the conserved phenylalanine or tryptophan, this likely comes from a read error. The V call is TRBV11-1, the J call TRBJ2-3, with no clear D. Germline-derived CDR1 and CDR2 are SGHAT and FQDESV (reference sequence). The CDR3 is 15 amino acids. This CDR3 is CASTRLEVSTDTQYS. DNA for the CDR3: TGTGCCAGCACCCGTCTGGAAGTAAGCACGGATACGCAGTATTCT.

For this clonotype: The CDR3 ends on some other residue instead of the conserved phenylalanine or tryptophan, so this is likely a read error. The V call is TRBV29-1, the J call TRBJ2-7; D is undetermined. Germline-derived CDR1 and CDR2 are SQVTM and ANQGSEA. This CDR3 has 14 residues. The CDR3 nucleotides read TGCCGCGTTGAAAGGGCGCGACCGACCTACGAGCAGTACATC. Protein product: CRVERARPTYEQYI.

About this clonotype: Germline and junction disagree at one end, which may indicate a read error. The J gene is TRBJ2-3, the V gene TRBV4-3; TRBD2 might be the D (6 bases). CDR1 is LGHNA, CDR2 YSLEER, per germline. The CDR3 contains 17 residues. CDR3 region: CASSRDGPSERTDTLYF. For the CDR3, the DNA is TGCGCAAGCAGCCGAGATGGGCCTAGCGAGAGAACAGATACGCTGTATTTT.

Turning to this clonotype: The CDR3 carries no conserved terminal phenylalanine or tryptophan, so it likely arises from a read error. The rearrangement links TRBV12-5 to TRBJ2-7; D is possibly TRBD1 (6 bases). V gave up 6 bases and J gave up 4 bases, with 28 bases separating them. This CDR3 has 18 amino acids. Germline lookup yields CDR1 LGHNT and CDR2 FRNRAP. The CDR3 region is CASGLEFSGATDSYEQYI. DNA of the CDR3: TGTGCTAGTGGCCTGGAGTTTTCAGGGGCAACCGACTCTTACGAGCAGTACATC.

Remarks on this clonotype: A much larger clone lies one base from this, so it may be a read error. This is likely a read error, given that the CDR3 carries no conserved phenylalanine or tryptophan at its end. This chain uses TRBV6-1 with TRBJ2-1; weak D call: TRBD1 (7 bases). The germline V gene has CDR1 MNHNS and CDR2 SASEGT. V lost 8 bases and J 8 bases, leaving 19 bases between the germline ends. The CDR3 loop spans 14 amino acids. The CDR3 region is CASVWRGPRDEQFI. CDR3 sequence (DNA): TGTGCCAGCGTATGGAGGGGGCCCCGAGATGAGCAGTTCATC.

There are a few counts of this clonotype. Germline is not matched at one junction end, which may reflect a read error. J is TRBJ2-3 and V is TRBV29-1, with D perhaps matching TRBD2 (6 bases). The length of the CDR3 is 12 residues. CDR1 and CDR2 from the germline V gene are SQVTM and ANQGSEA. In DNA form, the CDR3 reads TGCAGCATGGGGGGAGCCACATATACGCAGTATTTT. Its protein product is CSMGGATYTQYF.

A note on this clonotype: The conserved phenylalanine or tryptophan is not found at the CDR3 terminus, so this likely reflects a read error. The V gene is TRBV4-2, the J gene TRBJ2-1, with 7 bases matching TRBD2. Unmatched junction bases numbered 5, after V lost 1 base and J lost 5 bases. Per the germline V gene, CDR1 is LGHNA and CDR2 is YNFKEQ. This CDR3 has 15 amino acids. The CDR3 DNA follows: TGTGCCAGCAGCCAAGTGCGCGGGAGAGACAATGAGCAGTTCATC. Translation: CASSQVRGRDNEQFI.

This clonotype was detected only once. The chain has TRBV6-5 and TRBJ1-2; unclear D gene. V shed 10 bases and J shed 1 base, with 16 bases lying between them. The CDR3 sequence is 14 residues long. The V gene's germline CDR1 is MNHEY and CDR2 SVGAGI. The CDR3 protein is CATRRTSINYGYTF. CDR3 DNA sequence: TGTGCCACTCGGAGGACCTCCATTAACTATGGCTACACCTTC.

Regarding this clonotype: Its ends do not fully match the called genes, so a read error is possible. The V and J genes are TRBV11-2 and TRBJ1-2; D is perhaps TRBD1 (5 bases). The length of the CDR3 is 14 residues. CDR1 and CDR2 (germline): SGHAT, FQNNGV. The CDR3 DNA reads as TGTGCCAGCAGCCCTACAGGTAGTACCTATGGTTACACCTTC. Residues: CASSPTGSTYGYTF.

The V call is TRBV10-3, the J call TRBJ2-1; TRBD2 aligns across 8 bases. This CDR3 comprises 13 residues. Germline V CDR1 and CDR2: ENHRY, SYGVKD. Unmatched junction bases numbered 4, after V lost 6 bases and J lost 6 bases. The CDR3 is CAIRFSGINEQFF. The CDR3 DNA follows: TGTGCCATCAGGTTTAGCGGGATCAATGAGCAGTTCTTC.

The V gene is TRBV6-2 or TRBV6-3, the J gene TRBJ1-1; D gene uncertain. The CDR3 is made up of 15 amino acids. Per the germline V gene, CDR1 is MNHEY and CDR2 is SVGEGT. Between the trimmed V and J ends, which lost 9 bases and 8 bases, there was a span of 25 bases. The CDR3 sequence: CASLPFVAQRREAFF. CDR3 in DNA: TGTGCCAGTCTACCTTTTGTGGCACAAAGAAGAGAAGCTTTCTTT.

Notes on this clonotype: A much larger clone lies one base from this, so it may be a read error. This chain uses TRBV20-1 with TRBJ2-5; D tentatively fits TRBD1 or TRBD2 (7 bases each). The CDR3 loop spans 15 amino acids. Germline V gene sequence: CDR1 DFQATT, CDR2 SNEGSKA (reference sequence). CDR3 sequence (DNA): TGCAGTGCTGGAGATCCCAGGGGGGGCCAAGAGACCCAGTACTTC. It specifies CSAGDPRGGQETQYF.